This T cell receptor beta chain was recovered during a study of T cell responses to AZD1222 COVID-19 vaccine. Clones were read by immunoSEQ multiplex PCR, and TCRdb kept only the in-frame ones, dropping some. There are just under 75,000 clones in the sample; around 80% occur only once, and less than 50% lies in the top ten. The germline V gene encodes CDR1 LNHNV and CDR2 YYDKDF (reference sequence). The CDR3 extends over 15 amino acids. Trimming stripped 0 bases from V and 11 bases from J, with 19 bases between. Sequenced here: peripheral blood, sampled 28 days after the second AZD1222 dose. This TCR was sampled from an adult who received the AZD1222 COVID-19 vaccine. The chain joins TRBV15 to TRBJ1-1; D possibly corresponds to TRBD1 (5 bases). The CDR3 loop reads CATSRDQGTLRRAFF. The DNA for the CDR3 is TGTGCCACCAGCAGAGATCAGGGCACTCTACGAAGGGCTTTCTTT. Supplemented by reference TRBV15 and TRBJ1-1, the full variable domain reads DAMVIQNPRYQVTQFGKPVTLSCSQTLNHNVMYWYQQKSSQAPKLLFHYYDKDFNNEADTPDNFQSRRPNTSFCFLDIRSPGLGDTAMYLCATSRDQGTLRRAFFGQGTRLTVV.